Shown below are 7 T cell receptor beta chains from a single sample sequenced in a study of cytomegalovirus exposure and HLA in healthy donors. Vbeta (60) and Jbeta (13) primers were used in the PCR. The assay was immunoSEQ multiplex PCR, and TCRdb's table has in-frame clones only and misses some. The sample has about 110,000 clones, roughly 70% seen once. Input material: PBMCs. All receptors derive from a male donor in good health and CMV-seropositive.

The chain links TRBV30 to TRBJ2-1, with 7 bases identical to TRBD1. The J segment lost 0 bases and the V segment lost 5 bases, leaving 7 bases of the junction unmatched. Germline CDR1 GTSNPN, CDR2 SVGIG (reference sequence). The CDR3 consists of 15 residues. CDR3 bases: TGTGCCTGGTCACAGGGGTCGAGCTCCTACAATGAGCAGTTCTTC. This encodes CAWSQGSSSYNEQFF. Combining the CDR3 with reference TRBV30 and TRBJ2-1 gives the whole variable domain SQTIHQWPATLVQPVGSPLSLECTVEGTSNPNLYWYRQAAGRGLQLLFYSVGIGQISSEVPQNLSASRPQDRQFILSSKKLLLSDSGFYLCAWSQGSSSYNEQFFGPGTRLTVL.

This sequence joins TRBV5-6 and TRBJ1-5, with 9 bases matching TRBD1. CDR1 is SGHDT, CDR2 YYEEEE, per germline. The ends lost 5 bases at V and 4 bases at J; junction bases unmatched: 4. The CDR3 extends over 14 amino acids. CDR3 coding DNA: TGTGCCAGCAGTGAAGGGACAGGGAATCAGCCCCAGCATTTT. Residues: CASSEGTGNQPQHF.

This clone was seen just once. The CDR3 loop is CASSGGLNQPQHF. The CDR3 nucleotides are TGCGCCAGCAGCGGCGGTTTGAATCAGCCCCAGCATTTT. The rearrangement uses TRBV5-1 and TRBJ1-5; D gene ambiguous. The CDR3 consists of 13 residues. Trimming pared 4 bases from V and 4 bases from J, leaving 9 bases between. In germline, CDR1 is SGHRS, CDR2 YFSETQ. The full variable domain, its missing parts supplied by reference TRBV5-1 and TRBJ1-5, is KAGVTQTPRYLIKTRGQQVTLSCSPISGHRSVSWYQQTPGQGLQFLFEYFSETQRNKGNFPGRFSGRQFSNSRSEMNVSTLELGDSALYLCASSGGLNQPQHFGDGTRLSIL.

This clone has a single count. The chain joins TRBV5-1 to TRBJ2-3; TRBD2 might be the D (6 bases). Deletions cut 1 base from V and 5 bases from J, with 11 bases between. The germline CDR1 and CDR2 sequences are SGHRS and YFSETQ. This CDR3 is 14 amino acids long. CDR3 nucleotides: TGCGCCAGCAGCTTGAAACTAGCAGTAGATACGCAGTATTTT. Translated, it gives CASSLKLAVDTQYF.

The chain is built from TRBV27 and TRBJ2-7; D uncertain. The germline V gene encodes CDR1 MNHEY and CDR2 SMNVEV (reference sequence). The length of the CDR3 is 14 residues. V was clipped by 2 bases and J by 0 bases, with 8 bases between them. CDR3 nucleotide sequence: TGTGCCAGCAGTTTAACAGAGAGCTCCTACGAGCAGTACTTC. Protein: CASSLTESSYEQYF.

CDR3 DNA sequence: TGCAGCGTTTGGGGGTGGGAACGGGGGGCGAGCTCCTACAATGAGCAGTTCTTC. Amino acids: CSVWGWERGASSYNEQFF. J is TRBJ2-1 and V is TRBV29-1; tentatively, D is TRBD2 (7 bases). The CDR3 is made up of 18 amino acids. V was trimmed by 5 bases and J by 0 bases, leaving 23 bases between them. CDR1 is SQVTM and CDR2 is ANQGSEA in the germline V gene.

This clone was found a few times. Here the CDR3 DNA reads TGTGCCAGCAGTGACTCGATGGAGGGGCGAAAGTTCTTC. Protein: CASSDSMEGRKFF. The chain couples TRBV6-4 to TRBJ2-1; a weak D match, TRBD2 (6 bases). CDR1 MRHNA and CDR2 SNTAGT come from the germline V gene. Trimming stripped 0 bases from V and 14 bases from J, with 14 bases between. CDR3 size: 13 residues.